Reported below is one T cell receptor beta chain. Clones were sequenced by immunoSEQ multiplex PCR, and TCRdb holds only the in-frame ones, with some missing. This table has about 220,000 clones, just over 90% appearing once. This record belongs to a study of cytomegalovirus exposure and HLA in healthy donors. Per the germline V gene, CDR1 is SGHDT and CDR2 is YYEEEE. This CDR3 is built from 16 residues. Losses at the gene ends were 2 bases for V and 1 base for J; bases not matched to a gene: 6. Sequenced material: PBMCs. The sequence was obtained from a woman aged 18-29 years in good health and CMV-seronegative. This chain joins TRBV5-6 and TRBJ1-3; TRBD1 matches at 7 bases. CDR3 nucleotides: TGTGCCAGCAGCTTTCGAGGGGGCGTTTCTGGAAACACCATATATTTT. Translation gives CASSFRGGVSGNTIYF.